What follows are 18 T cell receptor beta chains derived from one specimen sequenced in a study of tumor-infiltrating lymphocytes in primary liver carcinoma. Synthesis of TCR beta cDNA was carried out from 500 ng total RNA with a constant-region primer. Generation of the TCR beta libraries relied on three nested multiplex PCR rounds using slightly modified ARM-PCR. The first two PCR rounds, roughly 10 cycles each, used TRBV1-TRBV30 forward primers and a C-beta reverse primer. In TCRdb, the multiplex PCR reads were re-called with MiXCR into one record per CDR3 protein. The repertoire holds 100,000 to 150,000 distinct CDR3 sequences, with roughly three fifths as singletons. Unsorted bulk tissue, about 17-33 mg of it, served as the source for co-extraction of RNA and DNA. Specimen: liver tumor tissue from sampling region 3. Subset of the sample: tumor region T3, left-lateral pole. Receptors were obtained from a woman aged 60-75 years with primary liver carcinoma and hepatitis B virus infection.

A note on this clonotype: At one boundary the junction diverges from the germline segment, which might be a read error. The CDR3 nucleotides read TGTGCCAGCAGCGTCAGGTTCCAGGAGCACTACTTC. Protein product: CASSVRFQEHYF. The chain employs TRBV12-3 or TRBV12-4 and TRBJ2-7; the D is unclear. CDR3 length: 12 amino acids.

This clonotype was observed a handful of times. This chain connects TRBV28 to TRBJ2-7; 8 nucleotides line up with TRBD2. The ends lost 5 bases at V and 3 bases at J; junction bases unmatched: 6. Germline values: CDR1 MDHEN, CDR2 SYDVKM. The CDR3 is 14 amino acids. This CDR3 is CASSQTSVNYEQYF. The CDR3 nucleotides are TGTGCCAGCAGTCAGACTAGCGTCAACTACGAGCAGTACTTC.

V is TRBV28 and J is TRBJ2-5; 8 positions match TRBD1. Germline V gene data show CDR1 as MDHEN and CDR2 as SYDVKM. V trimming: 6 bases; J trimming: 0 bases; junction bases outside the gene matches: 6. This CDR3 has 15 residues. For the CDR3, the DNA is TGTGCCAGCAGGGCAGGGGGCTTGTACCAAGAGACCCAGTACTTC. Translating gives CASRAGGLYQETQYF.

The chain couples TRBV28 to TRBJ1-5; D might be TRBD1 (6 bases). Per germline, CDR1 MDHEN and CDR2 SYDVKM. The CDR3 runs 14 residues. V was shortened by 6 bases and J by 4 bases, with 13 bases between the two germline ends. Written as DNA, the CDR3 is TGTGCCAGCAGGTCCGGACAGAGAAATCAGCCCCAGCATTTT. It yields the protein CASRSGQRNQPQHF.

As for this clonotype: The conserved phenylalanine or tryptophan is not found at the CDR3 terminus, so this likely reflects a read error. The V gene is TRBV13, the J gene TRBJ2-7; 11 positions agree with TRBD2. Trimming removed 5 bases from V and 2 bases from J; junction bases left unmatched: 14. CDR3 length: 18 amino acids. CDR1 is PRHDT, CDR2 FYEKMQ, per germline (reference sequence). CDR3 nucleotides: TGTGCCAGCAGCAGAGTACCGGGACTAGCGGTCGGGGCCTACGAGCAGTACCTC. It yields the protein CASSRVPGLAVGAYEQYL.

The chain links TRBV28 to TRBJ2-3, with 8 bases aligning to TRBD2. This CDR3 region has 15 residues. The germline V gene has CDR1 MDHEN and CDR2 SYDVKM. CDR3 nucleotides: TGTTCCGGGAGCCCGGCGGGAGGTGTAGCAGATACGCAGTATTTT. It yields the protein CSGSPAGGVADTQYF.

About this clonotype: In this CDR3 the conserved last residue, phenylalanine or tryptophan, is missing, so a read error is likely. V usage is TRBV20-1 and J usage is TRBJ2-5, with 8 bases fitting TRBD2. This CDR3 is 14 amino acids long. Germline V lookup: CDR1 DFQATT, CDR2 SNEGSKA (reference sequence). The chain's CDR3 is CSVRPGGRSETQYL. The CDR3 nucleotides read TGCAGTGTTAGACCGGGGGGGAGGAGCGAGACCCAGTACCTC.

This clonotype was picked up a small number of times. Since a much larger clone is just one base distant, this may be a read error. The chain carries TRBV10-2 and TRBJ1-5; D is possibly TRBD1 (5 bases). CDR1 and CDR2 from the germline V gene are WSHSY and SAAADI. This CDR3 contains 14 residues. The CDR3 here is CTSGLAGGNQPQHF. The CDR3 DNA follows: TGCACCAGTGGGCTGGCGGGGGGAAATCAGCCCCAGCATTTT.

With respect to this clonotype: The junction does not match germline at one end; this may be a read error. The V and J genes are TRBV11-2 and TRBJ2-1; a weak D match, TRBD2 (6 bases). Germline assignment: CDR1 SGHAT and CDR2 FQNNGV. This CDR3 comprises 15 residues. The CDR3 reads CTSSFDGGKGNEQFF. For the CDR3, the DNA is TGTACCAGCAGTTTCGACGGGGGAAAGGGCAACGAGCAGTTCTTC.

CDR3 amino acids: CASSEVAWGEFMYEQYF. CDR3 nucleotides: TGTGCCAGCAGTGAAGTGGCCTGGGGGGAGTTCATGTACGAGCAGTACTTC. This chain links TRBV6-1 with TRBJ2-7; tentatively, D is TRBD2 (6 bases). Trimming removed 1 base at V and 4 bases at J, with 20 bases between. From germline, CDR1 is MNHNS and CDR2 SASEGT. The CDR3 loop spans 17 amino acids.

In its sample, this clonotype was seen many times. The chain couples TRBV2 to TRBJ2-7; 7 bases match TRBD2. Germline trimming cut 5 bases from V and 1 base from J; bases unmatched to any gene: 8. CDR1 is SNHLY, CDR2 FYNNEI, per germline. CDR3 length: 15 residues. The CDR3 loop reads CASSRSGTVSYEQYF. The CDR3 region has the DNA TGTGCCAGCAGTCGGAGCGGGACGGTGTCCTACGAGCAGTACTTC.

In the case of this clonotype: Relative to the germline gene, one junction end is altered; a read error may explain this. The chain is built from TRBV6-1 and TRBJ2-7; D is unclear. The CDR3 has 15 amino acids. The V gene's germline CDR1 is MNHNS and CDR2 SASEGT. This CDR3 reads CASSEDPGSSYKQYF. As DNA, the CDR3 is TGTGCCAGCAGTGAAGATCCAGGCTCCTCCTACAAGCAGTACTTT.

This clonotype has just one count. The CDR3 end shows no conserved phenylalanine or tryptophan, and so a read error is likely. V usage is TRBV12-3 or TRBV12-4 and J usage is TRBJ2-7; no clear D gene. The germline V and J ends were trimmed by 8 bases and 4 bases, with 12 bases remaining between them. This CDR3 is 12 amino acids long. CDR3 loop: CASGLRTYEQYS. The CDR3, as DNA: TGTGCCAGCGGTCTCAGAACGTACGAGCAGTACTCC.

With respect to this clonotype: Just one base apart from a much larger clone, this may be a read error. The V gene is TRBV7-9, the J gene TRBJ1-1; TRBD1 might be the D (6 bases). The CDR3 sequence is 17 residues long. Per germline, CDR1 SEHNR and CDR2 FQNEAQ (reference sequence). CDR3 sequence: CASSPRGGAVLKTEAFF. CDR3 nucleotide sequence: TGTGCCAGCAGCCCCCGGGGGGGCGCGGTGTTGAAGACTGAAGCTTTCTTT. The full variable domain, completed using reference TRBV7-9 and TRBJ1-1, is DTGVSQNPRHKITKRGQNVTFRCDPISEHNRLYWYRQTLGQGPEFLTYFQNEAQLEKSRLLSDRFSAERPKGSFSTLEIQRTEQGDSAMYLCASSPRGGAVLKTEAFFGQGTRLTVV.

To note about this clonotype: This may be a read error: a much more frequent sequence differs by one nucleotide. CDR3: CASSLSSGANVPTF. The CDR3 coding sequence is TGTGCCAGCAGCTTAAGCTCTGGGGCCAACGTCCCGACTTTC. J is TRBJ2-6 and V is TRBV7-9; tentatively, D is TRBD1 (5 bases). Germline assignment: CDR1 SEHNR and CDR2 FQNEAQ (reference sequence). This CDR3 is 14 amino acids long.

This clonotype was seen more than once but under ten times. A much larger clone is a single base away; this may be a read error. The chain has TRBV6-8 and TRBJ1-1, with D perhaps TRBD1 (5 bases). The CDR3 is 12 residues long. CDR1 and CDR2 (germline): MNHGY, SAAAGT. The ends were cut back, 2 bases at V and 11 bases at J, with 12 bases in the middle. CDR3 amino acids: CASSYPRDWAFF. In DNA form, the CDR3 reads TGTGCCAGCAGTTACCCCAGGGATTGGGCTTTCTTT.

In the case of this clonotype: An end of the junction does not agree with germline; a read error may underlie this. The chain recombines TRBV13 with TRBJ1-4; D is ambiguous. The germline V gene has CDR1 PRHDT and CDR2 FYEKMQ (reference sequence). This CDR3 is built from 15 residues. The CDR3 DNA sequence: TGTGCCAGCAGCCCAACAGATGCGGGTAATGAAAAACTGGTTTTT. It translates to CASSPTDAGNEKLVF.

In regard to this clonotype: In this CDR3 the conserved last residue, phenylalanine or tryptophan, is missing, so a read error is likely. The chain has TRBV10-3 and TRBJ1-2; no firm D call. Germline-derived CDR1 and CDR2 are ENHRY and SYGVKD. Trimming stripped 0 bases from V and 1 base from J, with 9 bases between. The CDR3 runs to 15 residues. The CDR3 reads CAISESPGVNYGYTL. DNA for the CDR3: TGTGCCATCAGTGAGTCCCCGGGCGTTAACTATGGCTACACCTTA.